The rows below give T cell receptor beta chains drawn from one sample of a study of beta chain features in type 1 diabetes. Only in-frame clones appear in the TCRdb table, and some are missing; sequencing was by immunoSEQ multiplex PCR. This table holds a few hundred thousand clones, roughly 17% found once. Sequenced material: naive CD4+ T cells from blood. Receptors were obtained from a man aged 25 to 40 with type 1 diabetes. Both conserved end residues are part of each CDR3. Fields, in order: clone size, CDR3 length, J gene, V gene, D gene, CDR3 protein, CDR3 DNA. D genes are given only for firm matches. The listing skips clone size in some rows; elsewhere it reads once, few, many or a size class.

>NA|16|TRBJ2-3|TRBV7-9|TRBD1
CASSLDRTGGLDTQYF
TGTGCCAGCAGCTTGGATCGGACAGGGGGCCTAGATACGCAGTATTTT
>few|16|TRBJ1-2|TRBV30|NA
CAQSGGGGPLPDGYTF
TGTGCCCAAAGTGGGGGCGGAGGGCCCCTACCTGATGGCTACACCTTC
>NA|13|TRBJ2-1|TRBV30|NA
CAWRRGPYNEQFF
TGTGCCTGGAGGCGGGGACCCTACAATGAGCAGTTCTTC
>NA|13|TRBJ1-2|TRBV10-3|TRBD1
CANKQGQHYGYTF
TGTGCCAACAAACAGGGACAGCACTATGGCTACACCTTC
>NA|14|TRBJ2-7|TRBV7-9|TRBD1
CASSFKGQGYEQYF
TGTGCCAGCAGCTTCAAGGGACAGGGCTACGAGCAGTACTTC
>few|14|TRBJ1-1|TRBV18|NA
CASSRDTDNTEAFF
TGTGCCAGCTCACGCGATACAGATAACACTGAAGCTTTCTTT
>NA|12|TRBJ2-7|TRBV13|NA
CASSQRLDEQYF
TGTGCCAGCAGCCAGAGACTTGACGAGCAGTACTTC
>few|12|TRBJ2-3|TRBV30|NA
CAWTGIGDTQYF
TGTGCCTGGACGGGGATAGGAGATACGCAGTATTTT
>few|12|TRBJ2-2|TRBV4-2|NA
CASSLYTGELFF
TGTGCCAGCAGCCTATACACCGGGGAGCTGTTTTTT
>NA|13|TRBJ2-3|TRBV9|NA
CASSVVGADTQYF
TGTGCCAGCAGCGTAGTAGGGGCAGATACGCAGTATTTT
>NA|13|TRBJ1-2|TRBV30|TRBD1
CAWRQTGAGGYTF
TGTGCCTGGAGACAGACAGGGGCGGGTGGCTACACCTTC
>NA|15|TRBJ2-5|TRBV5-6|TRBD1
CASSFLTGVRETQYF
TGTGCCAGCAGCTTCCTGACAGGGGTGAGAGAGACCCAGTACTTC
>few|15|TRBJ2-1|TRBV28|TRBD1
CASSQRQGAYNEQFF
TGTGCCAGCAGCCAAAGACAGGGTGCCTACAATGAGCAGTTCTTC
>NA|14|TRBJ2-3|TRBV7-3|TRBD1
CASSGQESTDTQYF
TGTGCCAGCAGTGGACAGGAGAGCACAGATACGCAGTATTTT
>NA|12|TRBJ2-4|TRBV2|NA
CASGHGQNIQYF
TGTGCCAGCGGCCATGGGCAAAACATTCAGTACTTC
>few|14|TRBJ2-5|TRBV13|NA
CASSSGRRRETQYF
TGTGCCAGCAGCTCCGGAAGGCGCCGGGAGACCCAGTACTTC
>NA|12|TRBJ1-1|TRBV9|NA
CASSPSGGEAFF
TGTGCCAGCAGCCCCTCTGGGGGTGAAGCTTTCTTT
>NA|17|TRBJ2-1|TRBV9|TRBD1
CASSVSIPGQGSHEQFF
TGTGCCAGCAGCGTATCCATTCCGGGACAGGGGAGCCATGAGCAGTTCTTC
>few|13|TRBJ2-7|TRBV7-2|NA
CASSQDYPGLPYF
TGTGCCAGCAGTCAGGACTACCCGGGACTCCCGTACTTC
>NA|14|TRBJ2-7|TRBV10-3|NA
CAISEWGDKPEQYF
TGTGCCATCAGTGAATGGGGGGACAAGCCCGAGCAGTACTTC
>few|15|TRBJ1-1|TRBV25-1|NA
CASSGLGTVGTEAFF
TGTGCCAGCAGTGGCCTTGGGACGGTCGGCACTGAAGCTTTCTTT
>NA|16|TRBJ2-5|TRBV4-1|NA
CASSHPWQGVQETQYF
TGCGCCAGCAGCCACCCCTGGCAGGGCGTCCAAGAGACCCAGTACTTC
>few|16|TRBJ2-6|TRBV30|TRBD2
CAWRLAGGSGANVLTF
TGTGCCTGGAGACTAGCGGGGGGATCTGGGGCCAACGTCCTGACTTTC
>NA|13|TRBJ1-2|TRBV4-3|TRBD1
CASSQNRGLGYTF
TGCGCCAGCAGCCAGAACAGGGGCTTGGGCTACACCTTC
>NA|17|TRBJ2-5|TRBV27|TRBD2
CASSLKLAGGPSGTQYF
TGTGCCAGCAGTTTAAAACTAGCGGGAGGTCCCAGTGGGACCCAGTACTTC
>few|15|TRBJ1-4|TRBV15|NA
CATSRDSAGNEKLFF
TGTGCCACCAGCAGAGACAGCGCCGGTAATGAAAAACTGTTTTTT
>NA|14|TRBJ1-4|TRBV29-1|NA
CSVSPGATNEKLFF
TGCAGCGTGTCTCCGGGAGCAACTAATGAAAAACTGTTTTTT
>few|11|TRBJ2-5|TRBV20-1|NA
CSARLGETQYF
TGCAGTGCCAGACTAGGAGAGACCCAGTACTTC
>NA|15|TRBJ2-3|TRBV29-1|TRBD2
CSVEGSGGRTDTQYF
TGCAGCGTTGAAGGGAGCGGGGGGCGCACAGATACGCAGTATTTT
>NA|14|TRBJ2-3|TRBV6-5|TRBD1
CASSRGGQADTQYF
TGTGCCAGCAGCCGCGGTGGACAGGCAGATACGCAGTATTTT
>few|17|TRBJ2-6|TRBV28|NA
CASASSRRSSGANVLTF
TGTGCCAGCGCGTCCTCAAGGCGGAGCTCTGGGGCCAACGTCCTGACTTTC
>NA|15|TRBJ2-1|TRBV7-9|TRBD1
CASSLDTGGHNEQFF
TGTGCCAGCAGCTTAGACACAGGGGGCCACAATGAGCAGTTCTTC
>NA|15|TRBJ2-3|TRBV5-4|NA
CASSLEGRGTDTQYF
TGTGCCAGCAGCTTGGAGGGGCGGGGCACAGATACGCAGTATTTT
>NA|14|TRBJ2-1|TRBV5-1|NA
CASSLEANYNEQFF
TGCGCCAGCAGCTTGGAGGCCAACTACAATGAGCAGTTCTTC
>NA|13|TRBJ2-7|TRBV30|NA
CAWSGGTPYEQYF
TGTGCCTGGAGTGGAGGGACGCCGTACGAGCAGTACTTC
>few|13|TRBJ2-3|TRBV29-1|NA
CSVGGRMMDTQYF
TGCAGCGTTGGGGGGAGGATGATGGATACGCAGTATTTT
>NA|15|TRBJ2-3|TRBV18|TRBD2
CASSPVAGSTDTQYF
TGTGCCAGCTCACCAGTAGCGGGGAGCACAGATACGCAGTATTTT
>NA|11|TRBJ2-1|TRBV29-1|NA
CSGRGSNEQFF
TGCAGCGGCCGGGGGAGTAATGAGCAGTTCTTC
>NA|14|TRBJ2-1|TRBV6-5|TRBD2
CASRRGLANNEQFF
TGTGCCAGCAGACGAGGACTAGCGAATAATGAGCAGTTCTTC
>NA|16|TRBJ2-1|TRBV14|TRBD1
CASSRWTGGAWNEQFF
TGTGCCAGCAGCCGTTGGACAGGGGGCGCGTGGAATGAGCAGTTCTTC
>NA|16|TRBJ2-1|TRBV21-1|NA
CASSKVRTGHNDEQFF
TGTGCCAGCAGCAAAGTAAGAACAGGGCATAACGATGAGCAGTTCTTC
>NA|15|TRBJ2-1|TRBV9|TRBD2
CASSVGSGSYNEQFF
TGTGCCAGCAGCGTAGGCAGCGGGAGCTACAATGAGCAGTTCTTC
>few|18|TRBJ2-3|TRBV7-2|TRBD1
CASSLGHRDRTGTDTQYF
TGTGCCAGCAGCTTAGGGCACAGGGACAGGACGGGCACAGATACGCAGTATTTT
>NA|15|TRBJ2-7|TRBV23-1|TRBD1
CASSLPGQGSYEQYF
TGCGCCAGCAGTCTCCCGGGACAGGGTTCCTACGAGCAGTACTTC
>NA|12|TRBJ2-3|TRBV7-9|NA
CASSRSADTQYF
TGTGCCAGCAGCCGGTCGGCAGATACGCAGTATTTT
>few|10|TRBJ2-5|TRBV5-1|NA
CASMGEHQYF
TGCGCCTCTATGGGCGAGCACCAGTACTTC
>NA|13|TRBJ2-1|TRBV6-1|TRBD2
CATAGGPGDEQFF
TGTGCCACCGCGGGAGGGCCAGGGGATGAGCAGTTCTTC
>few|14|TRBJ2-5|TRBV30|TRBD2
CAWSYGLAGKTQYF
TGTGCCTGGAGCTACGGACTAGCCGGGAAGACCCAGTACTTC
>few|13|TRBJ2-5|TRBV11-1|NA
CASSLEGQETQYF
TGTGCCAGCAGCTTAGAAGGGCAAGAGACCCAGTACTTC
>NA|17|TRBJ2-6|TRBV18|TRBD1
CASSRQTGGAGANVLTF
TGTGCCAGCTCACGACAGACAGGGGGCGCTGGGGCCAACGTCCTGACTTTC
>NA|18|TRBJ1-2|TRBV13|NA
CASSLQKSSQGRDYGYTF
TGTGCCAGCAGCCTACAGAAAAGTTCCCAGGGGAGAGACTATGGCTACACCTTC
>few|11|TRBJ1-1|TRBV7-9|NA
CASREGPEAFF
TGTGCCAGCCGAGAGGGGCCTGAAGCTTTCTTT
>few|10|TRBJ2-7|TRBV28|NA
CASGLYEQYF
TGTGCCAGCGGCCTCTACGAGCAGTACTTC
>NA|16|TRBJ2-1|TRBV5-4|TRBD1
CASSLPGTASYNEQFF
TGTGCCAGCAGCCTTCCCGGGACAGCTTCCTACAATGAGCAGTTCTTC
>few|12|TRBJ2-5|TRBV28|NA
CASSLATGTQYF
TGTGCCAGCAGTCTAGCAACTGGGACCCAGTACTTC
>NA|14|TRBJ2-7|TRBV28|TRBD1
CASSFPGQSYEQYF
TGTGCCAGCAGCTTCCCGGGACAGAGCTACGAGCAGTACTTC
>NA|16|TRBJ2-7|TRBV5-1|TRBD2
CASSRTLTGTIYEQYF
TGCGCCAGCAGCCGGACATTAACCGGGACTATCTACGAGCAGTACTTC
>NA|14|TRBJ2-3|TRBV29-1|TRBD1
CSLQDRGNSDTQYF
TGCAGCCTTCAGGACAGGGGCAACTCGGATACGCAGTATTTT
>NA|16|TRBJ2-2|TRBV7-2|TRBD1
CASSLEVWTGIGELFF
TGTGCCAGCAGCTTAGAGGTCTGGACAGGGATCGGGGAGCTGTTTTTT
>NA|16|TRBJ2-1|TRBV6-6|TRBD2
CASSYSPGLADNEQFF
TGTGCCAGCAGTTACTCGCCGGGACTAGCGGACAATGAGCAGTTCTTC